A selection of T cell receptor beta chains follows, all from one sample in a study of T cells after yellow fever vaccination. TCRdb independently ran MiXCR on the 5' RACE reads; one entry per CDR3 protein. The table shows about 220,000 distinct CDR3 sequences, with approximately 3% occurring only once. Sequencing was performed on CD4+ T cells sorted from PBMCs, taken 10 days after the yellow fever booster vaccination. These receptors were obtained from a man younger than 30 who received the YFV17D yellow fever vaccine. CDR3s include the opening cysteine and the closing phenylalanine or tryptophan. A D gene is named only where the DNA matches it firmly. Expanded clones get a size class; other rows say once, few or many, or leave the size out.

-	-	TRBV5-1	TRBJ2-5	14	CASSLAPAVETQYF	TGCGCCAGCAGCTTGGCCCCAGCGGTAGAGACCCAGTACTTC
-	-	TRBV5-1	TRBJ1-1	16	CASSLRAGCGDTEAFF	TGCGCCAGCAGCTTGCGGGCAGGGTGCGGTGACACTGAAGCTTTCTTT
many	TRBD1	TRBV29-1	TRBJ1-2	14	CSVEDPTGSYGYTF	TGCAGCGTTGAAGATCCGACAGGGAGCTATGGCTACACCTTC
many	-	TRBV5-5	TRBJ1-5	14	CASSAEGGAQPQHF	TGTGCCAGCAGCGCGGAGGGGGGAGCTCAGCCCCAGCATTTT
many	-	TRBV5-1	TRBJ2-3	14	CASSSRNGHRTQYF	TGCGCCAGCAGCTCCCGTAATGGGCATCGTACGCAGTATTTT
few	-	TRBV4-1	TRBJ1-2	13	CASSQGSGTGYTF	TGCGCCAGCAGCCAAGGTTCCGGGACTGGCTACACCTTC
-	TRBD2	TRBV20-1	TRBJ2-2	16	CSVMTSGGSNTGELFF	TGCAGTGTTATGACTAGCGGGGGGTCTAACACCGGGGAGCTGTTTTTT
few	-	TRBV20-1	TRBJ1-3	14	CSARPPPGGDTIYF	TGCAGTGCTAGACCCCCGCCGGGAGGGGACACCATATATTTT
-	-	TRBV18	TRBJ2-3	15	CASSKGLHSTDTQYF	TGTGCCAGCTCAAAGGGCCTACACAGCACAGATACGCAGTATTTT
few	TRBD2	TRBV24-1	TRBJ2-1	15	CATSDPGLASVEQFF	TGTGCCACCAGTGACCCGGGACTAGCCAGTGTTGAGCAGTTCTTC
many	-	TRBV5-1	TRBJ1-1	13	CASSQTANTEAFF	TGCGCCAGCAGCCAGACGGCGAACACTGAAGCTTTCTTT
many	-	TRBV7-2	TRBJ2-1	15	CASSLVGGSYNEQFF	TGTGCCAGCAGCTTAGTTGGTGGCTCCTACAATGAGCAGTTCTTC
many	-	TRBV3-1	TRBJ1-1	12	CASSQLGTEAFF	TGTGCCAGCAGCCAACTGGGCACTGAAGCTTTCTTT
few	-	TRBV28	TRBJ2-5	17	CASSLRSRSRSLETQYF	TGTGCCAGCAGTTTAAGGTCCCGAAGCAGGTCCTTAGAGACCCAGTACTTC
many	TRBD1	TRBV12-3/TRBV12-4	TRBJ1-1	15	CASSTAGQVNTEAFF	TGTGCCAGCAGTACTGCTGGACAGGTGAACACTGAAGCTTTCTTT
-	TRBD2	TRBV3-1	TRBJ2-5	15	CASSRYWGGQETQYF	TGTGCCAGCAGCCGATATTGGGGGGGACAAGAGACCCAGTACTTC
many	-	TRBV20-1	TRBJ2-7	13	CSVRGGDLYEQYF	TGCAGTGTGAGAGGCGGGGATCTATACGAGCAGTACTTC
many	-	TRBV12-3/TRBV12-4	TRBJ2-5	14	CASSLGDEQETQYF	TGTGCCAGCAGTTTAGGGGATGAACAAGAGACCCAGTACTTC
few	-	TRBV28	TRBJ2-5	13	CASGLGREETQYF	TGTGCCAGCGGATTGGGCAGAGAAGAGACCCAGTACTTC
-	-	TRBV6-5	TRBJ2-5	14	CASGRGAGGETQYF	TGTGCCAGCGGTCGAGGGGCAGGAGGAGAGACCCAGTACTTC
few	-	TRBV30	TRBJ1-4	11	CAWSGLEKLFF	TGTGCCTGGAGTGGACTTGAAAAACTGTTTTTT
few	TRBD1	TRBV4-2	TRBJ1-3	14	CASSQPGQGNTIYF	TGTGCCAGCAGCCAGCCGGGACAGGGAAACACCATATATTTT
many	-	TRBV20-1	TRBJ1-4	11	CSATGPRGLFF	TGCAGTGCAACCGGGCCCCGCGGACTGTTTTTT
-	-	TRBV11-2	TRBJ2-2	13	CASTDTNTGELFF	TGTGCCAGCACCGATACGAACACCGGGGAGCTGTTTTTT
many	TRBD2	TRBV5-6	TRBJ2-5	14	CASSYWTSGETQYF	TGTGCCAGCAGCTACTGGACTAGCGGAGAGACCCAGTACTTC
few	-	TRBV19	TRBJ2-3	14	CASCRTHTTDTQYF	TGTGCCAGTTGCCGGACCCACACAACAGATACGCAGTATTTT
-	TRBD1	TRBV5-1	TRBJ2-5	15	CASSLTGGPQETQYF	TGCGCCAGCAGCTTGACAGGGGGCCCCCAAGAGACCCAGTACTTC
many	-	TRBV20-1	TRBJ2-2	13	CSAHNVRPGELFF	TGCAGTGCTCACAACGTTAGGCCCGGGGAGCTGTTTTTT
few	-	TRBV28	TRBJ1-1	15	CASSFPTAMNTEAFF	TGTGCCAGCAGTTTCCCGACAGCTATGAACACTGAAGCTTTCTTT
-	TRBD1	TRBV7-6	TRBJ1-4	16	CASSLGHRGLSEKLFF	TGTGCCAGCAGCTTAGGCCACAGGGGGCTTAGTGAAAAACTGTTTTTT
few	-	TRBV20-1	TRBJ2-5	17	CSASPPLGGPVGETQYF	TGCAGTGCTAGTCCCCCCCTCGGGGGGCCAGTAGGAGAGACCCAGTACTTC
many	-	TRBV18	TRBJ2-1	12	CASSPLNPKGFF	TGTGCCAGCTCACCCCTTAACCCGAAGGGGTTCTTC
many	-	TRBV20-1	TRBJ1-2	12	CSARKLVYGYTF	TGCAGTGCTAGAAAGTTGGTCTATGGCTACACCTTC
few	TRBD1	TRBV7-9	TRBJ1-3	17	CASSLPGQGNSGNTIYF	TGTGCCAGCAGCTTACCGGGACAGGGGAACTCTGGAAACACCATATATTTT
few	-	TRBV6-6	TRBJ2-4	15	CASSSIGGRENIQYF	TGTGCCAGCAGTTCCATCGGGGGTAGGGAAAACATTCAGTACTTC
few	TRBD2	TRBV20-1	TRBJ2-2	14	CSAIAGGRPGELFF	TGCAGTGCAATAGCGGGGGGCCGCCCCGGGGAGCTGTTTTTT
many	-	TRBV6-2/TRBV6-3	TRBJ2-3	17	CASSYNPVSSTTDTQYF	TGTGCCAGCAGTTATAACCCCGTTAGTAGCACCACAGATACGCAGTATTTT
-	TRBD2	TRBV7-9	TRBJ2-1	16	CASSLGSGGASPEQFF	TGTGCCAGCAGCTTAGGGAGCGGGGGGGCCTCGCCTGAGCAGTTCTTC
many	TRBD1	TRBV10-3	TRBJ2-5	16	CAISEGTGVYQETQYF	TGTGCCATCAGTGAAGGGACAGGGGTGTACCAAGAGACCCAGTACTTC
many	-	TRBV5-1	TRBJ2-5	14	CASSRDNLQETQYF	TGCGCCAGCAGCCGGGACAACTTACAAGAGACCCAGTACTTC
-	TRBD1	TRBV20-1	TRBJ1-4	13	CSAYRQGREKLFF	TGCAGTGCCTATAGACAGGGTAGGGAAAAACTGTTTTTT
-	TRBD2	TRBV4-3	TRBJ2-3	16	CASSQGLAGITDTQYF	TGCGCCAGCAGCCAAGGGCTAGCGGGGATCACAGATACGCAGTATTTT
-	-	TRBV6-6	TRBJ2-1	16	CASRSPGSRWGNEQFF	TGTGCCAGCAGGTCCCCCGGTTCAAGGTGGGGCAATGAGCAGTTCTTC
-	-	TRBV5-1	TRBJ1-1	13	CASSLPGNAEAFF	TGCGCCAGCAGCTTGCCGGGTAACGCTGAAGCTTTCTTT
-	-	TRBV4-1	TRBJ2-5	15	CASSRNEGPQETQYF	TGCGCCAGCAGCCGGAACGAGGGACCCCAAGAGACCCAGTACTTC
many	TRBD2	TRBV15	TRBJ2-2	17	CATSRDLGLAGAGELFF	TGTGCCACCAGCAGAGATCTTGGACTAGCGGGTGCCGGGGAGCTGTTTTTT
many	-	TRBV20-1	TRBJ1-4	14	CSACRDGGNEKLFF	TGCAGTGCTTGCCGGGACGGCGGAAATGAAAAACTGTTTTTT
many	-	TRBV18	TRBJ2-5	14	CASQPPSGGETQYF	TGTGCCAGCCAGCCGCCCAGTGGTGGAGAGACCCAGTACTTC
many	-	TRBV20-1	TRBJ1-1	11	CSARDTGHAFF	TGCAGTGCTAGAGATACGGGTCATGCTTTCTTT
many	-	TRBV29-1	TRBJ2-2	15	CSVGSSGTNTGELFF	TGCAGCGTTGGATCATCCGGTACGAACACCGGGGAGCTGTTTTTT
-	TRBD1	TRBV2	TRBJ2-3	12	CAGNRGTDTQYF	TGTGCCGGGAACAGGGGGACAGATACGCAGTATTTT
-	-	TRBV6-5	TRBJ2-5	14	CASRIRGGRETQYF	TGTGCCAGCAGAATAAGAGGGGGGCGTGAGACCCAGTACTTC